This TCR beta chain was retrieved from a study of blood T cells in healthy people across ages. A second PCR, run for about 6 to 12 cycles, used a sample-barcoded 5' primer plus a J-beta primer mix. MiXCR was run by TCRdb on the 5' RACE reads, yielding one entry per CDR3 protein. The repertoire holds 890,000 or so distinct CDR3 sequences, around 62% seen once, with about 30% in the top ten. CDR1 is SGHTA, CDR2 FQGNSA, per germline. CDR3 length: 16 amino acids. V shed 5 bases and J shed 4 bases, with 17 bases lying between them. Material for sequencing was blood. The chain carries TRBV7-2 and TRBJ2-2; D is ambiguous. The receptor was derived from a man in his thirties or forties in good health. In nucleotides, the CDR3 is TGTGCCAGCAGCCCGGGCCCGGCGGTGCGCACCGGGGAGCTGTTTTTT. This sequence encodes CASSPGPAVRTGELFF.